These 24 T cell receptor beta chains were sequenced from one sample in a study of T-cell reconstitution after alpha-beta-depleted transplantation in children. Unique molecular identifiers tagged the TCRbeta library. TCRdb independently ran MiXCR on the PCR reads; one entry per CDR3 protein. The sample holds about 480,000 distinct CDR3 sequences; approximately 12% are singletons and the top ten take about 5.6%. The specimen was PBMCs from the stem cell graft donor, collected from the stem cell graft. The origin of the receptors is a human donor who donated a stem cell graft to a child with combined immunodeficiency.

This clonotype has only a few counts. The chain employs TRBV20-1 and TRBJ2-5, with D uncertain. The CDR3 consists of 14 residues. CDR1 is DFQATT, CDR2 SNEGSKA, per germline (reference sequence). The germline V and J ends were trimmed by 1 base and 0 bases, with 9 bases remaining between them. DNA of the CDR3: TGCAGTGCTAGAGTGTTGACCAACCAAGAGACCCAGTACTTC. It specifies CSARVLTNQETQYF.

The V call is TRBV10-3, the J call TRBJ2-1; 11 bases fit TRBD2. The CDR3 is 15 residues long. After removal of 8 bases from V and 10 bases from J, the junction contained 13 bases not matched to a gene. Per the germline V gene, CDR1 is ENHRY and CDR2 is SYGVKD. The CDR3 reads CAIAPLLAGDGEQFF. CDR3 nucleotides: TGTGCCATCGCCCCCCTACTAGCGGGGGATGGGGAGCAGTTCTTC.

V usage is TRBV30 and J usage is TRBJ1-2; D is uncertain. The CDR3 consists of 13 residues. The germline V gene has CDR1 GTSNPN and CDR2 SVGIG (reference sequence). Trimming took 1 base from V and 1 from J, leaving 7 bases between them. CDR3: CAWSGGYNYGYTF. The CDR3 nucleotides read TGTGCCTGGAGTGGAGGATATAACTATGGCTACACCTTC.

The J gene is TRBJ2-3, the V gene TRBV12-3 or TRBV12-4, with 7 bases that match TRBD2. The CDR3 contains 14 residues. Trimming cost V 3 bases and J 2 bases; bases outside gene matches: 2. The CDR3: CASSLGLPTDTQYF. DNA of the CDR3: TGTGCCAGCAGTTTGGGACTACCCACAGATACGCAGTATTTT.

Many counts were recorded for this clonotype. V is TRBV7-9 and J is TRBJ2-7, with 10 bases fitting TRBD1. This CDR3 comprises 14 residues. Unmatched junction bases numbered 3, after V lost 4 bases and J lost 3 bases. Germline V gives CDR1 SEHNR, CDR2 FQNEAQ (reference sequence). CDR3 DNA sequence: TGTGCCAGCAGCTCCGGGACAGGGGTCTACGAGCAGTACTTC. Its protein product is CASSSGTGVYEQYF.

This clonotype was observed a handful of times. The rearrangement links TRBV28 to TRBJ2-5; perhaps D is TRBD1 or TRBD2 (5 bases each). This CDR3 has 15 residues. Trimming cost V 2 bases and J 1 base, with 11 bases left between them. The germline V gene has CDR1 MDHEN and CDR2 SYDVKM. The CDR3 sequence: CASSLGGHFQETQYF. Here the CDR3 DNA reads TGTGCCAGCAGTTTAGGGGGTCACTTCCAAGAGACCCAGTACTTC.

This clonotype has only a few counts. The chain couples TRBV15 to TRBJ2-2; 7 positions agree with TRBD1. V shed 1 base, J shed 7 bases, and the junction held 9 bases outside the gene matches. CDR1 LNHNV and CDR2 YYDKDF come from the germline V gene (reference sequence). This CDR3 is 16 amino acids long. The CDR3 DNA sequence: TGTGCCACCAGCAGAGGTTTGGGAACAGGGGACGGGGAGCTGTTTTTT. This gives the protein CATSRGLGTGDGELFF.

This clonotype was counted between two and nine times. The rearrangement joins TRBV12-3 or TRBV12-4 to TRBJ2-3; 10 bases fit TRBD2. The CDR3 runs to 15 residues. Trimming took 6 bases from V and 2 from J; bases not matched to a gene: 5. The CDR3 is CASSNSGGLTDTQYF. DNA of the CDR3: TGTGCCAGCAGCAATAGCGGGGGGCTCACAGATACGCAGTATTTT.

This clonotype was recorded a few times. This chain links TRBV28 with TRBJ1-5; possibly TRBD1 for D (5 bases). Germline CDR1 reads MDHEN; CDR2 reads SYDVKM. V was pared by 6 bases and J by 5 bases, with 17 bases between. The CDR3 contains 15 residues. The CDR3 spells CASSYRRLAHQPQHF. For the CDR3, the DNA is TGTGCCAGCAGCTACAGGAGGCTAGCACATCAGCCCCAGCATTTT.

This CDR3 is CASSVTGARETQYF. DNA for the CDR3: TGTGCCAGCAGCGTTACAGGGGCGCGAGAGACCCAGTACTTC. V is TRBV7-9 and J is TRBJ2-5; 7 positions match TRBD1. Trimming removed 5 bases from V and 4 bases from J; junction bases left unmatched: 7. The CDR3 runs 14 residues. Germline-derived CDR1 and CDR2 are SEHNR and FQNEAQ (reference sequence).

The chain uses TRBV4-3 and TRBJ2-3; D is possibly TRBD2 (6 bases). The germline V gene encodes CDR1 LGHNA and CDR2 YSLEER. V was pared by 0 bases and J by 2 bases, with 12 bases between. The length of the CDR3 is 16 residues. The CDR3 is CASSQEAGLVTDTQYF. CDR3 sequence (DNA): TGCGCCAGCAGCCAAGAGGCGGGGCTGGTCACAGATACGCAGTATTTT.

The rearrangement uses TRBV12-3 or TRBV12-4 and TRBJ2-7; 7 bases are shared with TRBD2. This CDR3 is built from 15 residues. V lost 3 bases to trimming and J lost 3 bases; unmatched junction nucleotides: 8. CDR3 residues: CASSFKPGRGYEQYF. The CDR3, as DNA: TGTGCCAGCAGTTTTAAGCCGGGGAGGGGCTACGAGCAGTACTTC.

The chain combines TRBV7-8 with TRBJ2-3; no firm D call. With 8 bases removed from V and 2 bases from J, the gap between germline ends came to 14 bases. In germline, CDR1 is SGHVS, CDR2 FQNEAQ. This CDR3 has 14 amino acids. CDR3 loop: CASSGPLNTDTQYF. CDR3 in DNA: TGTGCCAGCTCAGGACCTCTAAACACAGATACGCAGTATTTT.

A few counts support this clonotype. The chain is built from TRBV12-3 or TRBV12-4 and TRBJ2-6; the D is unclear. The CDR3 is 12 amino acids. The germline V and J ends were trimmed by 6 bases and 8 bases, with 8 bases remaining between them. The CDR3 region has the DNA TGTGCCAGCAGCTCTTTATCCAACGTCCTGACTTTC. Its protein product is CASSSLSNVLTF.

This clonotype was seen many times. This chain links TRBV7-2 with TRBJ2-5; TRBD1 matches at 10 bases. The CDR3 loop spans 16 amino acids. The germline V gene has CDR1 SGHTA and CDR2 FQGNSA. J was trimmed by 2 bases and V by 1 base; bases with no gene match: 4. CDR3 coding DNA: TGTGCCAGCAGCTTAGGGGGACAGGGGAAACAAGAGACCCAGTACTTC. Translating gives CASSLGGQGKQETQYF.

This clonotype occurred many times. CDR3 nucleotides: TGTGCCAGCAGTAACACAGGGGGTAGCACAGATACGCAGTATTTT. It yields the protein CASSNTGGSTDTQYF. V usage is TRBV25-1 and J usage is TRBJ2-3; 8 bases are a match to TRBD1. CDR1 is MGHDK and CDR2 is SYGVNS in the germline V gene. Trimming took 5 bases from V and 0 from J; bases not matched to a gene: 4. The CDR3 extends over 15 amino acids.

This clonotype was observed a few times. The chain carries TRBV27 and TRBJ2-7; no clear D gene. This CDR3 comprises 13 residues. Germline V gene sequence: CDR1 MNHEY, CDR2 SMNVEV (reference sequence). The V end was cut by 6 bases, the J end by 6 bases, with 15 bases between. CDR3 residues: CASSQHLGGEQYF. The CDR3 region has the DNA TGTGCCAGCAGCCAGCACCTGGGCGGCGAGCAGTACTTC.

J is TRBJ2-3 and V is TRBV9, with D possibly being TRBD2 (6 bases). This CDR3 comprises 16 residues. The V end lost 3 bases, the J end lost 2 bases, and 16 bases lay between the germline ends. The germline CDR1 and CDR2 sequences are SGDLS and YYNGEE. The CDR3 DNA reads TGTGCCAGCAGCGCTCGCCGGGACTGGCCCACAGATACGCAGTATTTT. Translation gives CASSARRDWPTDTQYF.

This chain uses TRBV10-3 with TRBJ2-7; TRBD2 is a possible D gene (6 bases). The CDR3 extends over 15 amino acids. Trimming pared 0 bases from V and 0 bases from J, leaving 9 bases between. From germline, CDR1 is ENHRY and CDR2 SYGVKD. CDR3 sequence reads: CAISESAGRSYEQYF. CDR3 DNA: TGTGCCATCAGTGAGTCGGCGGGGCGCTCCTACGAGCAGTACTTC.

The chain combines TRBV10-3 with TRBJ2-7; TRBD2 matches at 7 bases. Unmatched junction bases numbered 13, after V lost 5 bases and J lost 6 bases. The CDR3 consists of 15 residues. CDR1 and CDR2 from the germline V gene are ENHRY and SYGVKD. CDR3 coding DNA: TGTGCCATCAGTTCTCTGGACTTAACGGGGGGCGAGCAGTACTTC. This sequence encodes CAISSLDLTGGEQYF.

The table lists this clonotype with a few counts. The CDR3 sequence is CASSGLSHGELFF. For the CDR3, the DNA is TGTGCCAGCAGCGGTTTGAGCCACGGGGAGCTGTTTTTT. The rearrangement links TRBV9 to TRBJ2-2; D is undetermined. The V and J ends lost 3 bases and 7 bases respectively, with 10 bases between them. Germline assignment: CDR1 SGDLS and CDR2 YYNGEE. This CDR3 contains 13 residues.

This clonotype has a count of ten or more. CDR3 sequence reads: CASSQAGLAGYNEQFF. Written as DNA, the CDR3 is TGCGCCAGCAGCCAAGCGGGACTAGCGGGCTACAATGAGCAGTTCTTC. The J gene is TRBJ2-1, the V gene TRBV4-3; 12 nucleotides agree with TRBD2. Germline V gene data show CDR1 as LGHNA and CDR2 as YSLEER. The CDR3 has 16 amino acids. V lost 1 base to trimming and J lost 3 bases; unmatched junction nucleotides: 1.

This clonotype has just a few counts. The chain links TRBV28 to TRBJ1-5; 8 bases line up with TRBD1. The CDR3 spans 16 residues. J lost 4 bases, V lost 6 bases, and 11 bases had no gene match. CDR1 and CDR2 (germline): MDHEN, SYDVKM. CDR3 sequence reads: CASSLQTQGANQPQHF. CDR3 bases: TGTGCCAGCAGCCTGCAAACCCAGGGGGCGAATCAGCCCCAGCATTTT.

The chain couples TRBV12-3 or TRBV12-4 to TRBJ1-4; 8 positions agree with TRBD1. This CDR3 has 17 amino acids. With 6 bases clipped from V and 0 bases from J, the junction kept 9 bases outside the gene matches. CDR3 residues: CASRIQGQGATNEKLFF. The DNA of the CDR3 is TGTGCCAGCAGAATCCAAGGACAGGGCGCAACTAATGAAAAACTGTTTTTT.